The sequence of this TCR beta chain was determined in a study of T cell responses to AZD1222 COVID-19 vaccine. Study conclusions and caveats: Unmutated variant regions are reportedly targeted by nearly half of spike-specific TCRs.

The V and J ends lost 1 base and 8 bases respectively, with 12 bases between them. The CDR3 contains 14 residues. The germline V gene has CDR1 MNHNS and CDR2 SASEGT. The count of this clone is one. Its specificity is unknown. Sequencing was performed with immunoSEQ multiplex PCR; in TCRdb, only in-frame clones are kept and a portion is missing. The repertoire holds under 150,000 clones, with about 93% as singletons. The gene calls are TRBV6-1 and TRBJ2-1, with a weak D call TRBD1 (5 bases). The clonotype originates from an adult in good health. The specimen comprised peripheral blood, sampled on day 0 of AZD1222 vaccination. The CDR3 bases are TGTGCCAGCAGTGAAGGGGCAGGGATCGATGAGCAGTTCTTC. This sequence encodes CASSEGAGIDEQFF.